These 11 T cell receptor beta chains originate from one sample sequenced in a study of beta chain features in type 1 diabetes. Isolated RNA was reverse transcribed in full, so expressed TCRB transcripts were sequenced. Profiled with immunoSEQ multiplex PCR; TCRdb holds only in-frame clones, not every one. The data hold 450,000 to 550,000 clones, with roughly 31% observed a single time. Sequencing was done on a sample of naive CD4+ T cells from blood. The source of these receptors is a man between 18 and 29 years old in good health.

This clone turned up a few times. V is TRBV29-1 and J is TRBJ1-3; D ambiguous. Per the germline V gene, CDR1 is SQVTM and CDR2 is ANQGSEA. The CDR3 covers 13 residues. The V end was cut by 6 bases, the J end by 0 bases, with 9 bases between. For the CDR3, the DNA is TGCAGCGTCCGATTGGGCTCTGGAAACACCATATATTTT. It is translated as CSVRLGSGNTIYF. Using reference TRBV29-1 and TRBJ1-3 for the parts outside the CDR3, the full variable domain is SAVISQKPSRDICQRGTSLTIQCQVDSQVTMMFWYRQQPGQSLTLIATANQGSEATYESGFVIDKFPISRPNLTFSTLTVSNMSPEDSSIYLCSVRLGSGNTIYFGEGSWLTVV.

The chain recombines TRBV29-1 with TRBJ1-5; no definite D call. Looked up from germline, CDR1 is SQVTM and CDR2 is ANQGSEA. V dropped 6 bases and J dropped 6 bases, with 15 bases sitting between them. The CDR3 loop spans 13 amino acids. CDR3 nucleotides: TGCAGCGTCCGGGTGGAGGGCAGTCAGCCCCAGCATTTT. This sequence encodes CSVRVEGSQPQHF. Combining the CDR3 with reference TRBV29-1 and TRBJ1-5 gives the whole variable domain SAVISQKPSRDICQRGTSLTIQCQVDSQVTMMFWYRQQPGQSLTLIATANQGSEATYESGFVIDKFPISRPNLTFSTLTVSNMSPEDSSIYLCSVRVEGSQPQHFGDGTRLSIL.

The rearrangement links TRBV29-1 to TRBJ2-5; D unresolved. V lost 6 bases, J lost 1 base, and 12 bases lay in between. The CDR3 is 13 residues long. The germline CDR1 and CDR2 sequences are SQVTM and ANQGSEA. The CDR3 region is CSVCWIVQETQYF. CDR3 nucleotides: TGCAGCGTATGCTGGATAGTCCAAGAGACCCAGTACTTC.

The table lists this clone with a few counts. The rearrangement uses TRBV23-1 and TRBJ1-2; D ambiguous. TRBV23-1 is classed as an ORF, of uncertain function. The germline V and J ends were trimmed by 1 base and 8 bases, with 8 bases remaining between them. The CDR3 length is 12 residues. The CDR3 sequence is CASSQCGGGYTF. CDR3 DNA sequence: TGCGCCAGCAGTCAATGTGGCGGGGGCTACACCTTC.

The chain recombines TRBV29-1 with TRBJ2-3; no clear D. Germline V gene sequence: CDR1 SQVTM, CDR2 ANQGSEA. The CDR3 spans 12 residues. Between the trimmed V and J ends, which lost 1 base and 5 bases, there was a span of 7 bases. For the CDR3, the DNA is TGCAGCGTTGAAGGACACAGAGATACGCAGTATTTT. As protein: CSVEGHRDTQYF.

V gene TRBV2 combines with J gene TRBJ2-7, with a possible D match to TRBD1 (5 bases). The germline gives CDR1 SNHLY, CDR2 FYNNEI. The CDR3 has 13 residues. The V end was cut by 7 bases, the J end by 6 bases, with 16 bases between. The CDR3 sequence: CASIGRPQGEQYF. For the CDR3, the DNA is TGTGCCAGCATCGGCAGGCCTCAGGGCGAGCAGTACTTC.

The chain recombines TRBV6-5 with TRBJ1-1; D may be TRBD1 (5 bases). In germline, CDR1 is MNHEY, CDR2 SVGAGI. The CDR3 has 13 residues. Trimming left V 0 bases short and J 9 bases short, with 11 bases between. The CDR3 nucleotides read TGTGCCAGCAGTTACTCGTTAGGGGCGAAAGCTTTCTTT. This gives the protein CASSYSLGAKAFF.

This clone was detected a few times. V and J are TRBV10-3 and TRBJ1-1; 9 bases are a match to TRBD1. The CDR3 contains 18 residues. V lost 3 bases, J lost 0 bases, and 11 bases stayed unmatched. Germline CDR1 and CDR2: ENHRY and SYGVKD. The CDR3, as DNA: TGTGCCATCAGTGACCCCGACAGGGGGATGGCCATGAACACTGAAGCTTTCTTT. Translated, it gives CAISDPDRGMAMNTEAFF.

The J gene is TRBJ2-7, the V gene TRBV27; no clear D gene. V lost 2 bases and J lost 2, with 7 bases in between. The CDR3 is 13 amino acids. CDR1 and CDR2 (germline): MNHEY, SMNVEV (reference sequence). The CDR3 here is CASSLRGAYEQYF. Here the CDR3 DNA reads TGTGCCAGCAGTTTACGCGGAGCCTACGAGCAGTACTTC.

The chain has TRBV29-1 and TRBJ2-7; 9 positions agree with TRBD1. The CDR3 consists of 12 residues. V was clipped by 6 bases and J by 6 bases; unmatched bases: 6. Germline V lookup: CDR1 SQVTM, CDR2 ANQGSEA. The CDR3 DNA follows: TGCAGCGTGGGGACAGGGTCCGTCGAGCAGTACTTC. Protein product: CSVGTGSVEQYF.

The rearrangement links TRBV7-9 to TRBJ1-2; D ambiguous. V was pared by 5 bases and J by 8 bases, with 12 bases between. The CDR3 has 12 amino acids. Germline V gene sequence: CDR1 SEHNR, CDR2 FQNEAQ (reference sequence). CDR3 loop: CASSPDLGGYTF. CDR3 bases: TGTGCCAGCAGCCCAGACCTCGGCGGCTACACCTTC.